This TCR beta chain emerged from a study of identifying expanded T cells in peripheral blood. Study results and limitations: Over approximately two and four weeks, about 15 and 18 clones changed, versus 1.2 between replicates. Clone count variance between approximately two-week samples rose with total template count.

Sequencing was performed with immunoSEQ multiplex PCR; in TCRdb, only in-frame clones are kept and a portion is missing. The sample contains about 50,000 clones, approximately 80% of which appear only once. Germline V lookup: CDR1 SEHNR, CDR2 FQNEAQ (reference sequence). The length of the CDR3 is 14 residues. Trimming cost V 1 base and J 6 bases; bases outside gene matches: 3. During the collection period, no donor immune events like infections were recorded. On this clone: The antigen is unknown.

The sample consisted of blood. This receptor was taken from a person aged 18 to 75 in good health. This chain links TRBV7-9 with TRBJ1-5; 7 bases line up with TRBD1. For the CDR3, the DNA is TGTGCCAGCAGCTTAGGCGGGACAGCTCAGCCCCAGCATTTT. Translating gives CASSLGGTAQPQHF. Using reference TRBV7-9 and TRBJ1-5 for the parts outside the CDR3, the full variable domain is DTGVSQNPRHKITKRGQNVTFRCDPISEHNRLYWYRQTLGQGPEFLTYFQNEAQLEKSRLLSDRFSAERPKGSFSTLEIQRTEQGDSAMYLCASSLGGTAQPQHFGDGTRLSIL.